The source of this TCR beta chain is a study of control samples from healthy donors and cancer patients. This clone has more than one count but fewer than ten. Germline values: CDR1 LNHNV, CDR2 YYDKDF (reference sequence). V lost 1 base and J lost 4, with 11 bases in between. The CDR3 extends over 15 amino acids. The assay was immunoSEQ multiplex PCR, and TCRdb's table has in-frame clones only and misses some. Here the sample spans 160,000 or so clones, approximately 94% being singletons. The chain has TRBV15 and TRBJ1-3, with D unresolved. The TCR was taken from a man in his 60s with colorectal cancer. Sequenced input: PBMCs. CDR3 residues: CATSRVEGKGNTIYF. The DNA of the CDR3 is TGTGCCACCAGCAGAGTGGAAGGGAAGGGAAACACCATATATTTT.